One and the same sample provided the 13 T cell receptor beta chains below, sequenced in a study of CD8+ T cells in alopecia areata. Sample treatment: oral pan-JAK inhibitor, 5-10 mg twice daily. After isolation, RNA underwent reverse transcription to generate cDNA as the sequencing template. TCRdb's table, derived via immunoSEQ multiplex PCR, lists solely in-frame clones and lacks some. The sample shows over 200,000 clones, 50% to 75% of them seen only once. The material sequenced was CD4+ T cells sorted from blood, taken at week 4, from a patient treated with tofacitinib. The receptors stem from a human donor with alopecia areata.

The rearrangement joins TRBV30 to TRBJ1-5, with 7 nucleotides matching TRBD1. Looked up from germline, CDR1 is GTSNPN and CDR2 is SVGIG (reference sequence). The CDR3 covers 17 residues. The V gene end was trimmed by 5 bases and the J gene end by 1 base; junction bases not matched to a gene: 14. The CDR3, as DNA: TGTGCCTGGGGGAAGACAAAGTCAGGGGGAAGCAATCAGCCCCAGCATTTT. As protein: CAWGKTKSGGSNQPQHF.

The chain employs TRBV30 and TRBJ2-6, with 8 bases that match TRBD1. CDR1 and CDR2 from the germline V gene are GTSNPN and SVGIG (reference sequence). J gave up 2 bases and V 5 bases, and 2 bases lay outside the gene matches. This CDR3 contains 14 residues. CDR3: CAWDRGAGANVLTF. CDR3 coding DNA: TGTGCCTGGGACAGGGGCGCTGGGGCCAACGTCCTGACTTTC.

The rearrangement links TRBV20-1 to TRBJ2-7; D call uncertain. This CDR3 has 11 amino acids. CDR1 DFQATT and CDR2 SNEGSKA come from the germline V gene (reference sequence). The V end was cut by 6 bases, the J end by 4 bases, with 10 bases between. The DNA for the CDR3 is TGCAGTGCGGAGTTGTTATACGAGCAGTACTTC. Amino acid sequence: CSAELLYEQYF.

The V and J genes are TRBV5-6 and TRBJ2-7, with D perhaps matching TRBD2 (7 bases). V was shortened by 3 bases and J by 2 bases, with 12 bases between the two germline ends. CDR3 length: 14 amino acids. The germline V gene has CDR1 SGHDT and CDR2 YYEEEE. The CDR3 is CASSSGGPTYEQYF. CDR3 DNA: TGTGCCAGCAGCTCGGGGGGCCCGACCTACGAGCAGTACTTC.

V usage is TRBV29-1 and J usage is TRBJ1-2; D remains unclear. V shed 2 bases and J shed 2 bases, with 6 bases lying between them. The germline gives CDR1 SQVTM, CDR2 ANQGSEA. CDR3 size: 12 residues. For the CDR3, the DNA is TGCAGCGTTGAACCGCGAAACTATGGCTACACCTTC. Translating it yields CSVEPRNYGYTF.

A single count supports this clone. V and J are TRBV10-1 and TRBJ1-6; D is ambiguous. Germline loops: CDR1 WNHNN, CDR2 SYGVQD (reference sequence). The CDR3 is 13 residues long. Trimming took 3 bases from V and 8 from J, leaving 8 bases between them. CDR3 region: CASSESTDSPLHF. CDR3 in DNA: TGCGCCAGCAGTGAATCGACGGATTCACCCCTCCACTTT.

The rearrangement uses TRBV30 and TRBJ2-7, with a weak D call TRBD1 (5 bases). The V gene lost 2 bases and the J gene lost 4 bases, with 9 bases spanning the gap. CDR1 and CDR2 (germline): GTSNPN, SVGIG (reference sequence). The CDR3 contains 12 residues. CDR3 sequence: CAWSSQGYEQYF. The CDR3, as DNA: TGTGCCTGGAGTAGCCAGGGTTACGAGCAGTACTTC.

The gene calls are TRBV7-3 and TRBJ2-1; 8 bases are shared with TRBD2. This CDR3 is 15 amino acids long. CDR1 and CDR2 from the germline V gene are SGHTA and FQGTGA. V was clipped by 4 bases and J by 3 bases; unmatched bases: 5. The CDR3 is CASSYSGTSYNEQFF. DNA for the CDR3: TGTGCCAGCAGCTACTCCGGGACTAGCTACAATGAGCAGTTCTTC.

This chain connects TRBV2 to TRBJ2-7; D is uncertain. The CDR3 runs to 13 residues. CDR1 is SNHLY and CDR2 is FYNNEI in the germline V gene. Trimming took off 3 bases at V and 4 bases at J, with 10 bases between the two ends. CDR3 amino acids: CASSEQVVYEQYF. CDR3 in DNA: TGTGCCAGCAGTGAGCAGGTGGTATACGAGCAGTACTTC.

Here the CDR3 reads CAHARDSSRGYTF. The DNA of the CDR3 is TGTGCCCACGCCCGGGACTCGTCCCGTGGCTACACCTTC. V usage is TRBV30 and J usage is TRBJ1-2; D perhaps matches TRBD1 (5 bases). The CDR3 consists of 13 residues. Germline loops: CDR1 GTSNPN, CDR2 SVGIG (reference sequence). Between the trimmed V and J ends, which lost 8 bases and 7 bases, there was a span of 20 bases.

The chain is built from TRBV10-2 and TRBJ2-1, with 9 nucleotides matching TRBD1. Germline trimming cut 6 bases from V and 2 bases from J; bases unmatched to any gene: 5. The length of the CDR3 is 15 residues. In germline, CDR1 is WSHSY, CDR2 SAAADI. DNA for the CDR3: TGCGCCAGCAGCGGGGGACAGGGCGCCTACAATGAGCAGTTCTTC. Amino acid sequence: CASSGGQGAYNEQFF.

This clone was detected only a few times. V usage is TRBV18 and J usage is TRBJ2-7; a possible D gene is TRBD1 (5 bases). Germline V gene data show CDR1 as KGHSH and CDR2 as LQKENI. This CDR3 comprises 13 residues. V shed 3 bases and J shed 2 bases, with 8 bases lying between them. CDR3 coding DNA: TGTGCCAGCTCACCGCCGGACACCTACGAGCAGTACTTC. It specifies CASSPPDTYEQYF.

The count of this clone is one. V is TRBV7-2 and J is TRBJ2-3; the D is unclear. CDR3 length: 13 residues. Trimming removed 4 bases from V and 4 bases from J, with 9 bases in between. Germline assignment: CDR1 SGHTA and CDR2 FQGNSA. In DNA, the CDR3 is TGTGCCAGCAGCTACGCGATCTCAGATACGCAGTATTTT. It is translated as CASSYAISDTQYF.